This TCR beta chain was sequenced in a study of blood T cell repertoires in COVID-19. Study-wide background: There were acute and convalescent COVID-19 samples, and they came from the United States, Italy and Spain. T cells, B-cell-depleted T cells, or PBMCs supplied cDNA or gDNA.

Here immunoSEQ multiplex PCR was the method, and the copy in TCRdb shows in-frame clones only, minus some. Found here are 150,000 to 170,000 clones, about 83% of them singletons; the top ten hold 12%. CDR3 length equals 14 residues. The V and J ends lost 0 bases and 5 bases, in that order; junction bases with no gene match: 4. The germline V gene encodes CDR1 SQVTM and CDR2 ANQGSEA. V and J are TRBV29-1 and TRBJ1-1; 9 bases are shared with TRBD1. The clonotype comes from a woman aged 55-75 years with COVID-19, enrolled during active disease. The specimen was peripheral blood. CDR3 sequence reads: CSVEDTGGETEAFF. The CDR3 coding sequence is TGCAGCGTTGAAGATACAGGGGGCGAAACTGAAGCTTTCTTT.